These 30 T cell receptor beta chains were sequenced from one sample in a study of OX40 agonist ivuxolimab in advanced cancers. Libraries were prepared by immunoSEQ multiplex PCR; TCRdb keeps only in-frame clonotypes and omits some of them. This sample carries approximately 47,000 clones, around 90% of them seen once, and the ten largest clones take under 2.5%. Sample: CD4+ or CD8+ T cells sorted from blood, taken in a trial of the OX40 agonist ivuxolimab. The source of these receptors is an adult with an advanced solid tumor such as melanoma, head and neck, liver or kidney cancer.

The V gene is TRBV19, the J gene TRBJ1-2, with 9 bases identical to TRBD1. J gave up 5 bases and V 7 bases, and 2 bases lay outside the gene matches. Per germline, CDR1 LNHDA and CDR2 SQIVND (reference sequence). The CDR3 contains 12 residues. CDR3 bases: TGTGCCAGTACCGGACAGGGGTATGGCTACACCTTC. Residues: CASTGQGYGYTF.

V usage is TRBV30 and J usage is TRBJ1-3, with D uncertain. Trimming cost V 3 bases and J 4 bases, with 13 bases left between them. The CDR3 is 14 residues long. Germline V gene lookup returns CDR1 GTSNPN and CDR2 SVGIG (reference sequence). In nucleotides, the CDR3 is TGTGCCTGGAGCCCCGTGACACTCGGAAACACCATATATTTT. This encodes CAWSPVTLGNTIYF.

The CDR3 DNA is TGTGCCAGCAGCCCCGGACCTACCAGGTCGCTCTACGAGCAGTACTTC. Amino acid sequence: CASSPGPTRSLYEQYF. This sequence joins TRBV7-8 and TRBJ2-5, with D uncertain. The DNA matches TRBJ2-7 better at its end, which makes the J call doubtful. Per the germline V gene, CDR1 is SGHVS and CDR2 is FQNEAQ. This CDR3 is built from 16 residues.

This chain joins TRBV6-5 and TRBJ1-1; TRBD1 matches at 9 bases. V lost 6 bases to trimming and J lost 5 bases; unmatched junction nucleotides: 4. Germline loops: CDR1 MNHEY, CDR2 SVGAGI. The CDR3 runs to 13 residues. CDR3 loop: CASSRQGGTEAFF. The CDR3, as DNA: TGTGCCAGCAGCAGACAGGGGGGGACTGAAGCTTTCTTT.

The chain combines TRBV5-4 with TRBJ1-4, with D hard to call. The CDR3 is 13 amino acids. V was clipped by 3 bases and J by 3 bases, with 6 bases between them. Per the germline V gene, CDR1 is SGHNT and CDR2 is YYREEE (reference sequence). The CDR3 sequence: CASSSVPNEKLFF. Written as DNA, the CDR3 is TGTGCCAGCAGCTCTGTCCCTAATGAAAAACTGTTTTTT.

The chain has TRBV7-7 and TRBJ2-2; D remains ambiguous. This CDR3 comprises 13 residues. The V and J ends lost 4 bases and 4 bases respectively, with 7 bases between them. Germline values: CDR1 SSHAT, CDR2 FNYEAQ (reference sequence). The CDR3 coding sequence is TGTGCCAGCAGCTCTGTGGGCACCGGGGAGCTGTTTTTT. It encodes CASSSVGTGELFF. Based on the CDR3 plus reference TRBV7-7 and TRBJ2-2, the full variable domain is GAGVSQSPRYKVTKRGQDVTLRCDPISSHATLYWYQQALGQGPEFLTYFNYEAQPDKSGLPSDRFSAERPEGSISTLTIQRTEQRDSAMYRCASSSVGTGELFFGEGSRLTVL.

The rearrangement uses TRBV6-5 and TRBJ1-1; 7 positions agree with TRBD1. The V and J ends lost 9 bases and 0 bases, in that order; junction bases with no gene match: 10. Germline CDR1 is MNHEY and CDR2 is SVGAGI. This CDR3 comprises 15 residues. CDR3 DNA sequence: TGTGCCAGTTTCAAGACAGGGCTGTTGAACACTGAAGCTTTCTTT. The encoded protein is CASFKTGLLNTEAFF.

In this sample, this clone turned up once. The chain combines TRBV7-3 with TRBJ2-1; TRBD2 is a possible D gene (5 bases). From germline, CDR1 is SGHTA and CDR2 FQGTGA. CDR3 size: 14 residues. V was trimmed by 4 bases and J by 3 bases, leaving 10 bases between them. DNA of the CDR3: TGTGCCAGCAGCTCCGCCGCGGGCTACAATGAGCAGTTCTTC. Its protein is CASSSAAGYNEQFF. Looking up the rest from reference TRBV7-3 and TRBJ2-1 gives the full variable domain: GAGVSQTPSNKVTEKGKYVELRCDPISGHTALYWYRQSLGQGPEFLIYFQGTGAADDSGLPNDRFFAVRPEGSVSTLKIQRTERGDSAVYLCASSSAAGYNEQFFGPGTRLTVL.

This chain links TRBV2 with TRBJ2-7; 8 bases align to TRBD2. Germline assignment: CDR1 SNHLY and CDR2 FYNNEI. J gave up 0 bases and V 4 bases, and 11 bases lay outside the gene matches. The CDR3 sequence is 17 residues long. The CDR3: CASSVTLAVKTSYEQYF. For the CDR3, the DNA is TGTGCCAGCAGTGTTACACTAGCGGTGAAAACCTCCTACGAGCAGTACTTC.

Only a few counts were recorded for this clone. The V call is TRBV18, the J call TRBJ2-5; the match to TRBD1 covers 12 bases. Per the germline V gene, CDR1 is KGHSH and CDR2 is LQKENI. Trimming took 4 bases from V and 5 from J; bases not matched to a gene: 5. This CDR3 has 15 amino acids. CDR3 residues: CASSRGTGGRETQYF. In DNA, the CDR3 is TGTGCCAGCTCACGGGGGACAGGGGGCCGGGAGACCCAGTACTTC.

The CDR3, as DNA: TGTGCCAGCAGCATGACCGGGACACCCAACTACGAGCAGTACTTC. This encodes CASSMTGTPNYEQYF. The V call is TRBV7-9, the J call TRBJ2-7; possible D gene TRBD1, 6 bases. With 5 bases removed from V and 3 bases from J, the gap between germline ends came to 17 bases. Germline CDR1 reads SEHNR; CDR2 reads FQNEAQ (reference sequence). The CDR3 extends over 15 amino acids.

The chain links TRBV7-2 to TRBJ2-3; D gene unclear. V was shortened by 8 bases and J by 2 bases, with 14 bases between the two germline ends. Germline V gene data show CDR1 as SGHTA and CDR2 as FQGNSA. The CDR3 runs to 14 residues. The CDR3 reads CASRPRENTDTQYF. The CDR3 DNA is TGTGCCAGCCGTCCACGAGAAAACACAGATACGCAGTATTTT.

The rearrangement links TRBV6-6 to TRBJ2-7; D call uncertain. Germline V gene lookup returns CDR1 MNHNY and CDR2 SVGAGI (reference sequence). V lost 6 bases to trimming and J lost 12 bases, with 24 bases between them. The CDR3 is 14 residues long. The CDR3 loop is CASSSFEKTEMPYF. In DNA form, the CDR3 reads TGTGCCAGCAGCTCCTTCGAAAAAACTGAAATGCCGTACTTC.

This sequence joins TRBV6-6 and TRBJ1-2; 7 nucleotides agree with TRBD1. Per the germline V gene, CDR1 is MNHNY and CDR2 is SVGAGI (reference sequence). Trimming took 4 bases from V and 8 from J; bases not matched to a gene: 7. This CDR3 has 13 amino acids. The CDR3 region is CASSSTGVGGYTF. The CDR3 DNA reads TGTGCCAGCAGTTCCACAGGGGTGGGAGGCTACACCTTC.

The rearrangement uses TRBV2 and TRBJ1-2; D perhaps matches TRBD1 (5 bases). Germline V gives CDR1 SNHLY, CDR2 FYNNEI. Trimming took off 4 bases at V and 8 bases at J, with 11 bases between the two ends. This CDR3 contains 12 residues. The CDR3 reads CASSVLRDGYTF. In nucleotides, the CDR3 is TGTGCCAGCAGTGTACTCAGGGACGGCTACACCTTC.

This clone was detected a few times. The gene calls are TRBV30 and TRBJ1-1, with 7 bases that match TRBD1. CDR1 and CDR2 (germline): GTSNPN, SVGIG (reference sequence). CDR3 length: 13 residues. The ends lost 5 bases at V and 1 base at J; junction bases unmatched: 4. CDR3 nucleotides: TGTGCCTGGGACAGGGACCGGAACACTGAAGCTTTCTTT. Translated, it gives CAWDRDRNTEAFF. The full variable domain, its missing parts supplied by reference TRBV30 and TRBJ1-1, is SQTIHQWPATLVQPVGSPLSLECTVEGTSNPNLYWYRQAAGRGLQLLFYSVGIGQISSEVPQNLSASRPQDRQFILSSKKLLLSDSGFYLCAWDRDRNTEAFFGQGTRLTVV.

V usage is TRBV27 and J usage is TRBJ2-7, with a weak D call TRBD2 (5 bases). CDR1 and CDR2 from the germline V gene are MNHEY and SMNVEV (reference sequence). V shed 3 bases and J shed 3 bases, with 9 bases lying between them. This CDR3 has 13 residues. CDR3 nucleotide sequence: TGTGCCAGCAGTTTGAAGGCGGGCTACGAGCAGTACTTC. Translated, it gives CASSLKAGYEQYF.

The chain carries TRBV6-6 and TRBJ2-7; TRBD1 matches 9 bases. CDR3 size: 15 residues. The J segment lost 1 base and the V segment lost 6 bases, leaving 7 bases of the junction unmatched. Germline values: CDR1 MNHNY, CDR2 SVGAGI (reference sequence). The CDR3 is CASSRQGVGSYEQYF. CDR3 coding DNA: TGTGCCAGCAGCCGACAGGGGGTAGGGTCCTACGAGCAGTACTTC.

The rearrangement uses TRBV19 and TRBJ1-1; 7 bases align to TRBD1. The V segment lost 4 bases and the J segment 3 bases; nucleotides outside the gene matches: 11. The CDR3 runs to 16 residues. Germline lookup yields CDR1 LNHDA and CDR2 SQIVND (reference sequence). The CDR3 reads CASSKERTGTYTEAFF. DNA for the CDR3: TGTGCCAGTAGTAAAGAAAGGACAGGCACTTACACTGAAGCTTTCTTT.

J is TRBJ2-1 and V is TRBV18; D assignment may be TRBD1 or TRBD2 (5 bases each). The CDR3 sequence is 16 residues long. V was shortened by 2 bases and J by 7 bases, with 18 bases between the two germline ends. CDR1 and CDR2 from the germline V gene are KGHSH and LQKENI. The CDR3 DNA reads TGTGCCAGCTCACCAAATGAGGGGACGGGCGGGAATGAGCAGTTCTTC. Translation: CASSPNEGTGGNEQFF.

The chain carries TRBV18 and TRBJ2-7, with D maybe TRBD1 (5 bases). This CDR3 contains 14 residues. The germline V gene encodes CDR1 KGHSH and CDR2 LQKENI. V was trimmed by 3 bases and J by 4 bases, leaving 13 bases between them. The CDR3 here is CASSPKMTAYEQYF. The CDR3 nucleotides read TGTGCCAGCTCACCGAAGATGACAGCGTACGAGCAGTACTTC.

V gene TRBV10-3 combines with J gene TRBJ2-7; 8 nucleotides match TRBD1. Germline V gene data show CDR1 as ENHRY and CDR2 as SYGVKD. Trimming took 6 bases from V and 4 from J; bases not matched to a gene: 5. The CDR3 contains 13 residues. This CDR3 reads CAIRGTGGYEQYF. CDR3 nucleotide sequence: TGTGCCATCAGGGGGACAGGCGGGTACGAGCAGTACTTC.

The genes are TRBV18 and TRBJ1-2; D not resolved. The CDR3 consists of 14 residues. V gave up 0 bases and J gave up 5 bases, with 10 bases separating them. Germline CDR1 is KGHSH and CDR2 is LQKENI. In DNA form, the CDR3 reads TGTGCCAGCTCACCACCGGCAGACGTTTATGGCTACACCTTC. This translates into CASSPPADVYGYTF.

This chain uses TRBV28 with TRBJ2-1; D unclear. There are 11 residues in the CDR3. Germline V gives CDR1 MDHEN, CDR2 SYDVKM. V lost 3 bases, J lost 7 bases, and 4 bases lay in between. CDR3 nucleotide sequence: TGTGCCAGCAGTTTCCGTAATGAGCAGTTCTTC. Translation: CASSFRNEQFF.

This chain connects TRBV13 to TRBJ2-7; 10 bases fit TRBD2. The CDR3 length is 20 residues. Germline V gene sequence: CDR1 PRHDT, CDR2 FYEKMQ (reference sequence). The V and J ends lost 0 bases and 1 base, in that order; junction bases with no gene match: 15. For the CDR3, the DNA is TGTGCCAGCAGCTTAGGCCTTCTTCGGACTGCAGCGGGGGGGTCCTACGAGCAGTACTTC. Protein sequence: CASSLGLLRTAAGGSYEQYF.

The rearrangement uses TRBV19 and TRBJ2-2; D is ambiguous. Deletions cut 6 bases from V and 7 bases from J, with 9 bases between. The CDR3 has 12 residues. Germline values: CDR1 LNHDA, CDR2 SQIVND (reference sequence). CDR3 nucleotides: TGTGCCAGTAGGTGGAGTGGCGGGGAGCTGTTTTTT. Translated, it gives CASRWSGGELFF.

This chain uses TRBV2 with TRBJ2-7; D unclear. The V and J ends lost 5 bases and 4 bases respectively, with 9 bases between them. This CDR3 is 12 amino acids long. Germline loops: CDR1 SNHLY, CDR2 FYNNEI. In nucleotides, the CDR3 is TGTGCCAGCAGTTCGACCCGGTACGAGCAGTACTTC. Its protein product is CASSSTRYEQYF.

The chain is built from TRBV4-1 and TRBJ1-1; 8 bases fit TRBD1. Unmatched junction bases numbered 7, after V lost 2 bases and J lost 2 bases. Germline V gives CDR1 MGHRA, CDR2 YSYEKL. This CDR3 spans 16 amino acids. In DNA form, the CDR3 reads TGCGCCAGCAGCCAATTCACCGGGACAGGAAACACTGAAGCTTTCTTT. Its protein is CASSQFTGTGNTEAFF.

V usage is TRBV5-1 and J usage is TRBJ2-1; 11 bases fit TRBD2. There are 16 residues in the CDR3. The V segment lost 1 base and the J segment 4 bases; nucleotides outside the gene matches: 4. Germline V CDR1 and CDR2: SGHRS, YFSETQ. The CDR3 DNA is TGCGCCAGCAGCTTGTCTCCTAGCGGGGGGTACAATGAGCAGTTCTTC. Protein sequence: CASSLSPSGGYNEQFF.

V and J are TRBV5-6 and TRBJ1-2; weak D call: TRBD1 (5 bases). The CDR3 has 18 amino acids. V was shortened by 1 base and J by 4 bases, with 23 bases between the two germline ends. Germline CDR1 reads SGHDT; CDR2 reads YYEEEE. CDR3 DNA sequence: TGTGCCAGCAGCTTGTCAGCAGGAGGGGTTAAGCGAGTCTATGGCTACACCTTC. The encoded protein is CASSLSAGGVKRVYGYTF.